This T cell receptor beta chain was captured in a study of identical twins' blood T cells. This clonotype has a handful of counts. Its antigen is still unknown. Libraries were made from RNA as TCR cDNA, using a modified protocol. From the 5' RACE reads, TCRdb called clonotypes with MiXCR, one entry per CDR3 protein. The sample lists a few hundred thousand distinct CDR3 sequences, over 25% occurring once. The study, taken as a whole, reports: Twin similarity might stem from environmental factors, not only genetics.

V was clipped by 4 bases and J by 10 bases, with 14 bases between them. There are 13 residues in the CDR3. The TCR was taken from a woman aged 18 to 55 in good health. This sequence joins TRBV12-3 or TRBV12-4 and TRBJ2-1; D not resolved. Sequencing was performed on PBMCs. The CDR3 is CASSSPDPEEQFF. The CDR3 DNA reads as TGTGCCAGCAGTTCTCCGGACCCCGAGGAGCAGTTCTTC.